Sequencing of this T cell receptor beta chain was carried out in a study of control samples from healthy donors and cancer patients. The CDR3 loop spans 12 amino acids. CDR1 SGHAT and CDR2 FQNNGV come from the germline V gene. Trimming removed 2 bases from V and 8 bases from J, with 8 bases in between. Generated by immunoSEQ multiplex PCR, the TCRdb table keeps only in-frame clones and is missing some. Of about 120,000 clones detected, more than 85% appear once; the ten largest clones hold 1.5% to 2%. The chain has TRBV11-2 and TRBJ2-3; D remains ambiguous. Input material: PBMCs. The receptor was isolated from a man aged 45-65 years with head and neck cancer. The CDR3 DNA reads TGTGCCAGCAGCTTACAGCGTGGTACGCAGTATTTT. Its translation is CASSLQRGTQYF.